The 8 T cell receptor beta chains in this list originate from one sample, sequenced in a study of blood T cells in healthy people across ages. A second PCR, run for roughly 7 to 12 cycles, used a sample-barcoded 5' primer plus a J-beta primer mix. Each CDR3 protein gets one entry after TCRdb re-called the 5' RACE reads with MiXCR. This table has around 1,100,000 distinct CDR3 sequences, roughly two fifths appearing once. Sequencing used blood. These receptors were taken from a man younger than 30 in good health.

In this sample, this clonotype turned up once. The chain has TRBV12-3 or TRBV12-4 and TRBJ1-2; 7 bases are shared with TRBD1. Germline trimming cut 7 bases from V and 6 bases from J; bases unmatched to any gene: 8. The length of the CDR3 is 13 residues. The CDR3 sequence: CASTPGGIDGYTF. CDR3 in DNA: TGTGCCAGCACCCCAGGGGGGATCGATGGCTACACCTTC.

This chain links TRBV3-1 with TRBJ1-5; D remains ambiguous. Trimming took 3 bases from V and 6 from J, leaving 12 bases between them. The CDR3 consists of 14 residues. The germline V gene encodes CDR1 LGHDT and CDR2 YNNKEL (reference sequence). CDR3 region: CASSHGLKGQPQHF. CDR3 DNA: TGTGCCAGCAGCCACGGGCTTAAGGGTCAGCCCCAGCATTTT.

This clonotype was picked up a small number of times. This chain links TRBV10-3 with TRBJ1-1; 9 positions agree with TRBD1. The V gene's germline CDR1 is ENHRY and CDR2 SYGVKD. The V segment lost 2 bases and the J segment 5 bases; nucleotides outside the gene matches: 9. The CDR3 is 16 amino acids. The CDR3 loop is CAISEPARDRETEAFF. The DNA of the CDR3 is TGTGCCATCAGTGAGCCTGCTCGGGACAGGGAAACTGAAGCTTTCTTT.

The rearrangement joins TRBV20-1 to TRBJ1-1; tentative D call: TRBD1 (6 bases). The V end lost 4 bases, the J end lost 5 bases, and 11 bases lay between the germline ends. The CDR3 sequence is 12 residues long. Germline lookup yields CDR1 DFQATT and CDR2 SNEGSKA (reference sequence). The CDR3 nucleotides read TGCAGTGCTAAACTACAGGGTACTGAAGCTTTCTTT. Protein: CSAKLQGTEAFF.

This clonotype showed up just a few times. DNA of the CDR3: TGTGCCAGCAGACAGGGACGGTGGGCAACTAATGAAAAACTGTTTTTT. This encodes CASRQGRWATNEKLFF. The V and J genes are TRBV5-5 and TRBJ1-4; D might be TRBD1 (6 bases). The germline gives CDR1 SGHKS, CDR2 YYEKEE (reference sequence). Trimming removed 5 bases from V and 0 bases from J, with 14 bases in between. The CDR3 loop spans 16 amino acids.

V usage is TRBV20-1 and J usage is TRBJ2-4; 8 bases map to TRBD1. V gave up 0 bases and J gave up 13 bases; unmatched junction bases: 11. CDR1 DFQATT and CDR2 SNEGSKA come from the germline V gene (reference sequence). This CDR3 comprises 14 residues. The CDR3 sequence is CSARDTAGGKEQYF. The CDR3 DNA sequence: TGCAGTGCTAGAGATACGGCAGGGGGCAAAGAGCAGTACTTC.

The CDR3 here is CSASQKGGRPQHF. In DNA, the CDR3 is TGCAGTGCTAGCCAAAAGGGGGGTCGGCCCCAGCATTTT. This chain connects TRBV20-1 to TRBJ1-5, with a possible D match to TRBD1 (6 bases). V was trimmed by 3 bases and J by 9 bases, leaving 15 bases between them. Germline V lookup: CDR1 DFQATT, CDR2 SNEGSKA (reference sequence). The CDR3 has 13 amino acids.

The chain links TRBV4-3 to TRBJ2-1, with 8 bases identical to TRBD1. Germline CDR1 LGHNA, CDR2 YSLEER. V was pared by 4 bases and J by 4 bases, with 6 bases of the junction left unmatched. CDR3 size: 15 residues. The CDR3 DNA reads TGCGCCAGCAGCCCGGACAGGGAGGAATACAATGAGCAGTTCTTC. Its translation is CASSPDREEYNEQFF.